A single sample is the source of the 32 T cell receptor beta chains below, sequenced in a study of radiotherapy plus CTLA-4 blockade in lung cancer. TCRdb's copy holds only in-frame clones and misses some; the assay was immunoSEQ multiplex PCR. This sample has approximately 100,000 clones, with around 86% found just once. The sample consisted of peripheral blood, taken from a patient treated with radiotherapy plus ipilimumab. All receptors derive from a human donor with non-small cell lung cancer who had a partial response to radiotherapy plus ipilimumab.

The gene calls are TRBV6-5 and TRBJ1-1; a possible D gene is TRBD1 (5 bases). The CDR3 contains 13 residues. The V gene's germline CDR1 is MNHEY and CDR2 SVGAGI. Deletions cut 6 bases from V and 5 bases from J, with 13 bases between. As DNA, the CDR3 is TGTGCCAGCAGGTCACTTCAGGGAACTGAAGCTTTCTTT. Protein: CASRSLQGTEAFF.

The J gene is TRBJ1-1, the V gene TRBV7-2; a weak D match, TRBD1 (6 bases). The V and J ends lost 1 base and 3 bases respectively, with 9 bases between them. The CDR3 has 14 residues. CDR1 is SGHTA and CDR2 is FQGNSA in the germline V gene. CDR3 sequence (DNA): TGTGCCAGCAGCTTAGACAGGGATTACACTGAAGCTTTCTTT. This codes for CASSLDRDYTEAFF. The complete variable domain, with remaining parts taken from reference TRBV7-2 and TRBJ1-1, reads GAGVSQSPSNKVTEKGKDVELRCDPISGHTALYWYRQSLGQGLEFLIYFQGNSAPDKSGLPSDRFSAERTGGSVSTLTIQRTQQEDSAVYLCASSLDRDYTEAFFGQGTRLTVV.

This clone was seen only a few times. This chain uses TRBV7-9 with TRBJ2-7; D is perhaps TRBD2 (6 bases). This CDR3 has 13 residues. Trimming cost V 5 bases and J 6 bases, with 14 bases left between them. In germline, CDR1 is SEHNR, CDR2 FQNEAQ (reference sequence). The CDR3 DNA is TGTGCCAGCAGCCCCGCGGGGATGGGCGAGCAGTACTTC. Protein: CASSPAGMGEQYF.

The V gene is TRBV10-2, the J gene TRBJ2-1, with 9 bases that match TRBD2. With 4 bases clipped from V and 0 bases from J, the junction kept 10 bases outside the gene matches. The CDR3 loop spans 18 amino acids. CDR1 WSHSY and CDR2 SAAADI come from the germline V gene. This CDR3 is CASSGGRADVGSYNEQFF. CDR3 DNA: TGCGCCAGCAGTGGCGGGAGGGCCGACGTGGGCTCCTACAATGAGCAGTTCTTC.

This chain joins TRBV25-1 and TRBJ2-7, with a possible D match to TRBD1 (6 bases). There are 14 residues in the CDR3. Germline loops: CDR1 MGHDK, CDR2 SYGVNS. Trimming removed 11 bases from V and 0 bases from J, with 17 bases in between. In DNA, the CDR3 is TGTGCCTGCCAGCAAGGGGGTAGCTCCTACGAGCAGTACTTC. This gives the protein CACQQGGSSYEQYF.

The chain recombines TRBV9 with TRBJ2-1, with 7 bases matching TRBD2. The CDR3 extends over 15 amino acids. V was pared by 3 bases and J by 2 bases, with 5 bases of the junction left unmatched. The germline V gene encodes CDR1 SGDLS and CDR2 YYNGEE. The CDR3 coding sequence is TGTGCCAGCAGCGAGAGCGGGGCCGCCTACAATGAGCAGTTCTTC. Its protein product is CASSESGAAYNEQFF.

The CDR3 region is CASRQAGTDTQYF. The DNA of the CDR3 is TGTGCCAGCAGGCAGGCCGGTACAGATACGCAGTATTTT. This chain joins TRBV25-1 and TRBJ2-3; no definite D call. V was pared by 6 bases and J by 3 bases, with 10 bases between. Per the germline V gene, CDR1 is MGHDK and CDR2 is SYGVNS. This CDR3 region has 13 residues.

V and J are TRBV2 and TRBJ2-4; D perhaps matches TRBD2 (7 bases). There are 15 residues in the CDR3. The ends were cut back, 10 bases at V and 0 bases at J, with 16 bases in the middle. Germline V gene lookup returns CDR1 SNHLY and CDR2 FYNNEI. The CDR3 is CATGGLALAKNIQYF. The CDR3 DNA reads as TGTGCCACCGGGGGGCTAGCCTTAGCCAAAAACATTCAGTACTTC. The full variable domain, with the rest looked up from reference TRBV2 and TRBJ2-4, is EPEVTQTPSHQVTQMGQEVILRCVPISNHLYFYWYRQILGQKVEFLVSFYNNEISEKSEIFDDQFSVERPDGSNFTLKIRSTKLEDSAMYFCATGGLALAKNIQYFGAGTRLSVL.

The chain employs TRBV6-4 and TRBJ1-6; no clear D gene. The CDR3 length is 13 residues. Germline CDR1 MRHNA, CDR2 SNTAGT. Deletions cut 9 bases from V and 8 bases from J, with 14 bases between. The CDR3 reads CASAREVDSPLHF. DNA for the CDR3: TGTGCCAGTGCCCGGGAAGTGGATTCACCCCTCCACTTT.

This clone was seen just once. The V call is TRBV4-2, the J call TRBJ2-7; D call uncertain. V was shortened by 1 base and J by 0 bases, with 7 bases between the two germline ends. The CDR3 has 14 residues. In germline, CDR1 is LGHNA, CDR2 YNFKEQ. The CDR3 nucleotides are TGTGCCAGCAGCCAAGGAGCGACCTCCTACGAGCAGTACTTC. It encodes CASSQGATSYEQYF.

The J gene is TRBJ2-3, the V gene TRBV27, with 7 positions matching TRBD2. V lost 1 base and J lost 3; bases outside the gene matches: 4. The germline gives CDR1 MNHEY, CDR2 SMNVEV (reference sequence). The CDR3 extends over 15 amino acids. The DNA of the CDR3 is TGTGCCAGCAGTTTATGGCTAGCGGAAACAGATACGCAGTATTTT. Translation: CASSLWLAETDTQYF.

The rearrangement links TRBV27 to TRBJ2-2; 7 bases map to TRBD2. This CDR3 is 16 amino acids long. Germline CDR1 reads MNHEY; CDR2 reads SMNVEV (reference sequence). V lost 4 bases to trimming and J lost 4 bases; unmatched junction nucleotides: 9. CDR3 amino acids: CASSSPSGMFTGELFF. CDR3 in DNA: TGTGCCAGCAGTTCCCCTAGCGGAATGTTCACCGGGGAGCTGTTTTTT.

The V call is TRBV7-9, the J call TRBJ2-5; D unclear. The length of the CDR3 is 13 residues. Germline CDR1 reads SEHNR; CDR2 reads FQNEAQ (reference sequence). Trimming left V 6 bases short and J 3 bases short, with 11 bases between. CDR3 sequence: CASSLDKEETQYF. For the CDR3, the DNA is TGTGCCAGCAGTCTCGACAAGGAAGAGACCCAGTACTTC.

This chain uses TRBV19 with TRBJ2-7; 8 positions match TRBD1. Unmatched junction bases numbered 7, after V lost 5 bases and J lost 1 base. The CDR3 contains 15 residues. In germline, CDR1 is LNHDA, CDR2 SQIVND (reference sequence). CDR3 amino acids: CASSPRDRGSYEQYF. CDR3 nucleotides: TGTGCCAGTAGTCCCAGAGACAGGGGTTCCTACGAGCAGTACTTC.

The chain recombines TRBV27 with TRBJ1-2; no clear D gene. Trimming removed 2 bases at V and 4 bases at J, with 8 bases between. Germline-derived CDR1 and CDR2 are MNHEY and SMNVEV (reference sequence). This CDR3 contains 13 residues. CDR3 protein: CASSLRAGYGYTF. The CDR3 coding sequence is TGTGCCAGCAGTTTAAGGGCGGGCTATGGCTACACCTTC.

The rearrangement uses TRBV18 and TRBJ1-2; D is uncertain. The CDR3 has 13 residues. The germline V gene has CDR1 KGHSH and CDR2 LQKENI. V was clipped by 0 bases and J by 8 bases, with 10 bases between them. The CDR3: CASSPPGGWGYTF. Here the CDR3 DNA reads TGTGCCAGCTCACCACCGGGAGGGTGGGGCTACACCTTC.

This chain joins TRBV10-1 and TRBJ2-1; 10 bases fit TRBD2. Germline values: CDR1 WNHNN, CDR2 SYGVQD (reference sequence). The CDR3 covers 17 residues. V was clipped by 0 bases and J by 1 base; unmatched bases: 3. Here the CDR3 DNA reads TGCGCCAGCAGTGAGTCCCTAGCGGGAGATTCCTACAATGAGCAGTTCTTC. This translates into CASSESLAGDSYNEQFF.

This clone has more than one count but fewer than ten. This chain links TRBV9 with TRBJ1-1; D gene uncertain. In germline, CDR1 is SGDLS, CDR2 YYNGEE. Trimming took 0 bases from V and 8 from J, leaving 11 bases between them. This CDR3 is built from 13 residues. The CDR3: CASSVGEGFEAFF. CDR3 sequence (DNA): TGTGCCAGCAGCGTAGGAGAGGGTTTCGAAGCTTTCTTT.

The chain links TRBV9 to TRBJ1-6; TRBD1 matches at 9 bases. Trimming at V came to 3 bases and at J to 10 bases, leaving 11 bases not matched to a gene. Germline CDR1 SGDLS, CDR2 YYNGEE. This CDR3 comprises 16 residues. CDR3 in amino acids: CASSADLQGAGSPLHF. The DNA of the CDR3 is TGTGCCAGCAGCGCCGACCTACAGGGGGCGGGCTCACCCCTCCACTTT.

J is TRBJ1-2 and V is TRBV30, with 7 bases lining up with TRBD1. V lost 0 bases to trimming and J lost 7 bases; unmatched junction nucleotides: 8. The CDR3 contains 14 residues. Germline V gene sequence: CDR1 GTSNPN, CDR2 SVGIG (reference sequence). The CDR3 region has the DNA TGTGCCTGGAGTGTACTCTTGGGACAGCCTGGCTACACCTTC. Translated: CAWSVLLGQPGYTF.

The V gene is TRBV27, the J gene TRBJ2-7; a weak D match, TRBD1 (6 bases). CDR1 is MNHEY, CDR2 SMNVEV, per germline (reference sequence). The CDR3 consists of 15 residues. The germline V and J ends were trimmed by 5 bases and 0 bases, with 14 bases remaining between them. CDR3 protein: CASSPTGPDSYEQYF. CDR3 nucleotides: TGTGCCAGCAGTCCAACAGGGCCCGACTCCTACGAGCAGTACTTC.

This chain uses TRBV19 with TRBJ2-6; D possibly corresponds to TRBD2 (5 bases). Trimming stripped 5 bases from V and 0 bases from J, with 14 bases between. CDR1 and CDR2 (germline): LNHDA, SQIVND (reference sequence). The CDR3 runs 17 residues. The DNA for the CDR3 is TGTGCCAGTAGTCCAAGGACGGGAATCTCTGGGGCCAACGTCCTGACTTTC. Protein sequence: CASSPRTGISGANVLTF.

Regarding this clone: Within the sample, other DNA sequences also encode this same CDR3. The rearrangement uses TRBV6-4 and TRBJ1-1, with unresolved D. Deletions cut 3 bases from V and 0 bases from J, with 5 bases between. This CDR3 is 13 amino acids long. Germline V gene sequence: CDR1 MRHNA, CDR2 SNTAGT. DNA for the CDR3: TGTGCCAGCAGTGAGGAGGTGAACACTGAAGCTTTCTTT. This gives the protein CASSEEVNTEAFF.

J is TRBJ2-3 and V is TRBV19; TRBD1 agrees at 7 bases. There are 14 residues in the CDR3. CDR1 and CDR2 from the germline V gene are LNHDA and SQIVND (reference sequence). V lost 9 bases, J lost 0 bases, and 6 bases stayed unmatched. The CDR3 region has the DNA TGTGCCAGCCAACCGGGACAGAGCACAGATACGCAGTATTTT. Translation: CASQPGQSTDTQYF.

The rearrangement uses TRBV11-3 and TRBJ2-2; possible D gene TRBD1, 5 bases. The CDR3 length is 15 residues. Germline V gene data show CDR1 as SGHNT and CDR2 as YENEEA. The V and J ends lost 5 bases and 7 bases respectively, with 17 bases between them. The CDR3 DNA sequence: TGTGCCAGCAGCCCCAAAAACGCTAGGGGCGGGGAGCTGTTTTTT. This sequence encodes CASSPKNARGGELFF.

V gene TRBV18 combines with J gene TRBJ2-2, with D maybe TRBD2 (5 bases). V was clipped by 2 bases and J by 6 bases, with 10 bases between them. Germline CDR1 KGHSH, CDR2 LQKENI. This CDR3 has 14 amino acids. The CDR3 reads CASSPIERAGELFF. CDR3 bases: TGTGCCAGCTCACCAATTGAGAGGGCCGGGGAGCTGTTTTTT. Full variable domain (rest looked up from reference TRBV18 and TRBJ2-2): NAGVMQNPRHLVRRRGQEARLRCSPMKGHSHVYWYRQLPEEGLKFMVYLQKENIIDESGMPKERFSAEFPKEGPSILRIQQVVRGDSAAYFCASSPIERAGELFFGEGSRLTVL.

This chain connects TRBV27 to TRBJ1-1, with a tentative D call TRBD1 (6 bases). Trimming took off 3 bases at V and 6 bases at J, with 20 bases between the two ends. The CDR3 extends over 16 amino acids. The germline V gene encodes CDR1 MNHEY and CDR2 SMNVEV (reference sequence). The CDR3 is CASSLRGGVGDAEAFF. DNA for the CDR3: TGTGCCAGCAGTTTGAGGGGGGGCGTTGGGGATGCTGAAGCTTTCTTT.

The CDR3 spells CAISERGRETQYF. For the CDR3, the DNA is TGTGCCATCAGTGAGCGGGGGAGAGAGACCCAGTACTTC. The chain uses TRBV10-3 and TRBJ2-5; a weak D match, TRBD2 (6 bases). V lost 2 bases and J lost 4, with 8 bases in between. The CDR3 is made up of 13 amino acids. Germline CDR1 and CDR2: ENHRY and SYGVKD.

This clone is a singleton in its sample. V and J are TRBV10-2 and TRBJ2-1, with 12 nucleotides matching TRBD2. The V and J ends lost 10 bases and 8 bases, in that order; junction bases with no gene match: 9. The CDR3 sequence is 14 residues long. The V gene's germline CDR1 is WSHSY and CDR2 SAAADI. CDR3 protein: CATSTSGSVYEQFF. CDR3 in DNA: TGCGCCACCTCGACTAGCGGGAGTGTCTATGAGCAGTTCTTC.

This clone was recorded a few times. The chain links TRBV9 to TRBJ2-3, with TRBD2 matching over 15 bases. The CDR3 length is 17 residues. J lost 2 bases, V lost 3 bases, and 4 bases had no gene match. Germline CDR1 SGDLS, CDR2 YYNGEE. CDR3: CASSEGTSGGSTDTQYF. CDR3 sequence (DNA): TGTGCCAGCAGCGAGGGGACTAGCGGGGGGTCCACAGATACGCAGTATTTT.

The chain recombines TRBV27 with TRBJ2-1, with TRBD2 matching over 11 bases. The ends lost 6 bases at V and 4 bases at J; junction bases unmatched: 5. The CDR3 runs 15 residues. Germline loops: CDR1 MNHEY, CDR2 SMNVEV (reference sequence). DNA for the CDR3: TGTGCCAGCAGCCTTAGCGGGAGGGTTTACAATGAGCAGTTCTTC. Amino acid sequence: CASSLSGRVYNEQFF.

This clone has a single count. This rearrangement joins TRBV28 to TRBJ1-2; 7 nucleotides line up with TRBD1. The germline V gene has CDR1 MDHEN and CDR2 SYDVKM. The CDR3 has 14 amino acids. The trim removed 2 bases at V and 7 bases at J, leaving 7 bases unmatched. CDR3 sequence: CASSLGRGKAGYTF. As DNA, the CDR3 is TGTGCCAGCAGTTTAGGCAGGGGGAAGGCTGGCTACACCTTC.